This T cell receptor (beta chain) was documented in a study of blood T cell repertoires in COVID-19. Study overall: From the United States, Italy and Spain came samples of acute and convalescent COVID-19.

V was shortened by 4 bases and J by 8 bases, with 21 bases between the two germline ends. Germline-derived CDR1 and CDR2 are SQVTM and ANQGSEA. The CDR3 has 15 residues. Produced via immunoSEQ multiplex PCR; TCRdb's table is partial and in-frame only. Among about 27,000 clones listed, about four fifths were seen once. The receptor was derived from a woman older than 75 with acute or convalescent COVID-19. This chain uses TRBV29-1 with TRBJ2-1; perhaps TRBD2 as D (6 bases). The specimen was peripheral blood. In nucleotides, the CDR3 is TGCAGCGTTGCGTCGGGAGACCCCAAGGTCGATGAGCAGTTCTTC. Protein product: CSVASGDPKVDEQFF.